These T cell receptor beta chains were read from a single sample in a study of blood T cell repertoires in COVID-19. Sequenced by immunoSEQ multiplex PCR; TCRdb stores in-frame clones only, minus some. The sample contains 190,000 or so clones, around 85% of which appear only once. Sequencing input: PBMCs or T cells enriched from blood (not recorded which). These receptors were collected from a man aged 40-50 years who had recovered from COVID-19. Each CDR3 is given with its conserved first and last residue. The D gene is left open where the match is weak. Only part of the rows carry a size: once, few, many, or a class if the clone is expanded.

>NA|NA|TRBJ1-5|TRBV19
TGTGCCAGTAGTATAGGGCAGGGAACCCAGCCCCAGCATTTT
CASSIGQGTQPQHF
>TRBD1|few|TRBJ1-1|TRBV19
TGTGCCAGTAGTATTAACAGGGGTGCGGCTGAAGCTTTCTTT
CASSINRGAAEAFF
>NA|NA|TRBJ2-1|TRBV6-6
TGTGCCAGCAGTTACCCCCCTAAAACGAATGAGCAGTTCTTC
CASSYPPKTNEQFF
>TRBD2|NA|TRBJ2-7|TRBV3-1/TRBV3-2
TGTGCCAGCAGCCAGGGACTAGCGGGAGAGGAGCAGTACTTC
CASSQGLAGEEQYF
>TRBD1|once|TRBJ1-2|TRBV27
TGTGCCAGCAGTCCAGGGGACAGGGTGCGGGGCTACACCTTC
CASSPGDRVRGYTF
>NA|NA|TRBJ2-7|TRBV5-1
TGCGCCAGCAGCACCAACGGGGGAGCCTACGAGCAGTACTTC
CASSTNGGAYEQYF
>TRBD1|NA|TRBJ2-5|TRBV3-1/TRBV3-2
TGTGCCAGCAGCCAAGGGGAGACAGGGGTCCAAGAGACCCAGTACTTC
CASSQGETGVQETQYF
>NA|NA|TRBJ1-1|TRBV7-8
TGTGCCAGCAGCTTAGCGAACAGGAACACTGAAGCTTTCTTT
CASSLANRNTEAFF
>NA|once|TRBJ2-1|TRBV5-1
TGCGCCAGCAGCTTGGGACTACTTTCCTACAATGAGCAGTTCTTC
CASSLGLLSYNEQFF
>TRBD1|NA|TRBJ2-2|TRBV7-2
TGTGCCAGCAGCTCCCGGGACAGGGGTGGCACCGGGGAGCTGTTTTTT
CASSSRDRGGTGELFF
>NA|NA|TRBJ1-5|TRBV30
TGTGCCTGGAGTGTACAACCTCATCAGCCCCAGCATTTT
CAWSVQPHQPQHF
>TRBD2|NA|TRBJ2-3|TRBV14
TGTGCCAGCAGCCCCGCGGGAGGGTTCAGCACAGATACGCAGTATTTT
CASSPAGGFSTDTQYF
>NA|NA|TRBJ2-2|TRBV3-1/TRBV3-2
TGTGCCAGCAGCTCAACCAGGGGCGGGGAGCTGTTTTTT
CASSSTRGGELFF
>NA|NA|TRBJ2-7|TRBV5-6
TGTGCCAGCAGCTTGGGTGGAGGCTACGAGCAGTACTTC
CASSLGGGYEQYF
>TRBD1|few|TRBJ2-2|TRBV5-8
TGTGCCAGCAGCCGACAGGGTTGGACCGGGGAGCTGTTTTTT
CASSRQGWTGELFF
>NA|NA|TRBJ1-6|TRBV20-1
TGCAGTGCTAGTATGGGGGGTTTTTCACCCCTCCACTTT
CSASMGGFSPLHF
>TRBD1|NA|TRBJ1-2|TRBV19
TGTGCCAGTAGTATACAGGCGGGACAGGCCCATCGGGAACGTGGCTACACCTTC
CASSIQAGQAHRERGYTF
>NA|NA|TRBJ1-5|TRBV20-1
TGCAGTGCTAGTAATGGGCAGCAGAATCAGCCCCAGCATTTT
CSASNGQQNQPQHF
>NA|NA|TRBJ2-3|TRBV2
TGTGCCAGCAGAGAGGAAACGCAGTATTTT
CASREETQYF
>TRBD2|NA|TRBJ2-1|TRBV24-1
TGTGCCACCAGTGATTACGGGACTAGCGGGAGTCTTGAGCAGTTCTTC
CATSDYGTSGSLEQFF
>NA|NA|TRBJ1-2|TRBV29-1
TGCAGCGTTCGTCAGGAGGGCTATGGCTACACCTTC
CSVRQEGYGYTF
>NA|NA|TRBJ2-3|TRBV6-2/TRBV6-3
TGTGCCAGCAGTCGACTAGCAGATACGCAGTATTTT
CASSRLADTQYF
>TRBD1|NA|TRBJ1-4|TRBV2
TGTGCCAGCAGTCCCGACAGGGGCACTAATGAAAAACTGTTTTTT
CASSPDRGTNEKLFF
>NA|NA|TRBJ2-5|TRBV7-9
TGTGCCAGCAGCTTAGGATACAAAGAGACCCAGTACTTC
CASSLGYKETQYF
>TRBD1|few|TRBJ1-1|TRBV5-6
TGTGCCAGCAGACGGGGACAGGGCGCGATCCACACTGAAGCTTTCTTT
CASRRGQGAIHTEAFF
>NA|NA|TRBJ2-7|TRBV30
TGTGCCTGGAGTGTAGTGCGGAGAAGCTCCTACGAGCAGTACTTC
CAWSVVRRSSYEQYF
>NA|few|TRBJ2-5|TRBV6-6
TGTGCCAGCAGTTACTCGGGCAGGAAGGCGCAAGAGACCCAGTACTTC
CASSYSGRKAQETQYF
>TRBD2|NA|TRBJ2-1|TRBV7-9
TGTGCCAGCAGCGGCCCGGGACTAGCGACTGAGCAGTTCTTC
CASSGPGLATEQFF